Listed below are T cell receptor beta chains from one sample, sequenced in a study of blood T cell repertoires in COVID-19. Some clones are missing from TCRdb's copy, which holds only in-frame ones; the method was immunoSEQ multiplex PCR. The sample consists of more than 150,000 clones, about 88% of them appearing once. The sequencing input was PBMCs or T cells enriched from blood (not recorded which). The receptors were sampled from a woman in her forties or fifties who had recovered from COVID-19. Both conserved end residues are part of each CDR3. A D gene is named only where the DNA matches it firmly. Clone size appears in some rows only: once, few, many, or a class for an expanded clone.

>TRBV6-4|TRBD1|TRBJ1-1|NA
CASSATGDTEAFF
TGTGCCAGCAGTGCCACAGGGGACACTGAAGCTTTCTTT
>TRBV4-2|NA|TRBJ1-5|NA
CASSQELTASNQPQHF
TGTGCCAGCAGCCAAGAATTGACAGCCAGTAATCAGCCCCAGCATTTT
>TRBV7-2|NA|TRBJ1-4|few
CASSLRGLDEKLFF
TGTGCCAGCAGCTTAAGGGGATTGGATGAAAAACTGTTTTTT
>TRBV6-5|TRBD1|TRBJ1-1|NA
CASSPRGAEAFF
TGTGCCAGCAGTCCCAGGGGGGCTGAAGCTTTCTTT
>TRBV7-2|NA|TRBJ1-4|NA
CASSLARSTTNEKLFF
TGTGCCAGCAGCTTAGCGCGCTCAACAACTAATGAAAAACTGTTTTTT
>TRBV24-1|NA|TRBJ2-1|NA
CATSDLQSRGEQFF
TGTGCCACCAGTGATTTGCAATCACGCGGTGAGCAGTTCTTC
>TRBV19|TRBD1|TRBJ2-6|NA
CASRPQGAGTGANVLTF
TGTGCCAGTAGACCTCAGGGGGCCGGAACTGGGGCCAACGTCCTGACTTTC
>TRBV6-5|TRBD1|TRBJ2-7|NA
CASRTPGQLLYEQYF
TGTGCCAGCAGGACTCCGGGACAGTTACTCTACGAGCAGTACTTC
>TRBV5-1|TRBD1|TRBJ1-4|NA
CASSLYPGQGAGEKLFF
TGCGCCAGCAGCCTGTATCCCGGACAGGGGGCGGGTGAAAAACTGTTTTTT
>TRBV29-1|TRBD1|TRBJ1-1|NA
CSERGQGLNTEAFF
TGCAGCGAGAGAGGACAGGGCCTGAACACTGAAGCTTTCTTT
>TRBV24-1|NA|TRBJ1-2|NA
CATSDKQGFGYTF
TGTGCCACCAGTGATAAACAGGGTTTTGGCTACACCTTC
>TRBV28|TRBD1|TRBJ1-1|once
CASSSGQGPGGPEAFF
TGTGCCAGCAGTTCGGGACAGGGGCCCGGAGGCCCTGAAGCTTTCTTT
>TRBV24-1|TRBD1|TRBJ2-7|NA
CATTYPGTGLSYEQYF
TGTGCCACGACCTACCCCGGGACAGGTTTAAGCTACGAGCAGTACTTC
>TRBV2|TRBD1|TRBJ1-1|NA
CASSETRTGEAEAFF
TGTGCCAGCAGTGAAACTAGGACAGGGGAAGCTGAAGCTTTCTTT
>TRBV6-5|NA|TRBJ1-4|NA
CASSYSQTTNEKLFF
TGTGCCAGCAGTTACTCACAGACAACTAATGAAAAACTGTTTTTT
>TRBV6-2/TRBV6-3|TRBD2|TRBJ2-7|NA
CASSPLAGSYEQYF
TGTGCCAGCAGTCCCCTAGCGGGTTCCTACGAGCAGTACTTC
>TRBV6-5|NA|TRBJ2-7|NA
CASSLQGLAYEQYF
TGTGCCAGCAGTTTACAGGGCTTAGCCTACGAGCAGTACTTC
>TRBV9|TRBD1|TRBJ1-2|NA
CASRGPGQGPEDYGYTF
TGTGCCAGCAGGGGACCGGGACAGGGGCCCGAGGACTATGGCTACACCTTC
>TRBV7-2|TRBD2|TRBJ2-1|NA
CASSLEGTSGIAEQFF
TGTGCCAGCAGCTTAGAGGGGACTAGCGGGATAGCTGAGCAGTTCTTC
>TRBV9|TRBD1|TRBJ2-1|NA
CASSKGQGKFF
TGTGCCAGCAGCAAGGGACAGGGGAAGTTCTTC
>TRBV4-1|TRBD1|TRBJ1-4|few
CASSQGGNDREGKLFF
TGCGCCAGCAGCCAAGGGGGGAACGACAGGGAAGGCAAACTGTTTTTT
>TRBV25-1|NA|TRBJ2-1|NA
CASSAYNEQFF
TGTGCCAGCAGTGCATACAATGAGCAGTTCTTC
>TRBV19|NA|TRBJ2-2|NA
CASTSGLTNTGELFF
TGTGCCAGCACCAGTGGACTGACGAACACCGGGGAGCTGTTTTTT
>TRBV7-9|NA|TRBJ2-7|NA
CASSNRDIVYEQYF
TGTGCCAGCAGCAACCGGGACATAGTCTACGAGCAGTACTTC
>TRBV11-3|TRBD1|TRBJ2-7|once
CASSLARGPYEQYF
TGTGCCAGCAGCTTAGCCAGGGGGCCCTACGAGCAGTACTTC
>TRBV6-2/TRBV6-3|NA|TRBJ2-2|NA
CASSLLPNTGELFF
TGTGCCAGCAGTCTTCTACCAAACACCGGGGAGCTGTTTTTT
>TRBV4-2|TRBD1|TRBJ1-1|NA
CASSGRQGNTEAFF
TGTGCCAGCAGCGGACGACAGGGGAACACTGAAGCTTTCTTT
>TRBV2|NA|TRBJ1-1|once
CASRPPEPEAFF
TGTGCCAGCAGACCCCCGGAGCCTGAAGCTTTCTTT
>TRBV19|TRBD1|TRBJ1-2|NA
CASSRQGNYGYTF
TGTGCCAGTAGTCGACAGGGGAACTATGGCTACACCTTC
>TRBV5-1|TRBD1|TRBJ2-1|NA
CASSPGDRNHNEQFF
TGCGCCAGCAGCCCCGGGGACAGGAACCACAATGAGCAGTTCTTC
>TRBV10-1|NA|TRBJ1-3|NA
CASRAGSGNTIYF
TGCGCCAGCAGAGCAGGGTCTGGAAACACCATATATTTT
>TRBV6-5|TRBD2|TRBJ2-7|NA
CASSWGLAGFEQYF
TGTGCCAGCAGTTGGGGACTAGCGGGATTCGAGCAGTACTTC
>TRBV18|TRBD1|TRBJ1-4|NA
CASSPDRRTPNEKLFF
TGTGCCAGCTCACCGGACAGGCGGACACCTAATGAAAAACTGTTTTTT
>TRBV5-4|NA|TRBJ1-4|NA
CASSYLGRGSATNEKLFF
TGTGCCAGCAGCTATCTGGGCAGGGGTTCCGCAACTAATGAAAAACTGTTTTTT
>TRBV4-1|TRBD2|TRBJ2-5|NA
CASSPLGLAGKETQYF
TGCGCCAGCAGCCCACTCGGGCTAGCGGGGAAAGAGACCCAGTACTTC
>TRBV19|NA|TRBJ2-1|once
CASSPLGGSGPYNEQFF
TGTGCCAGTAGCCCCCTTGGAGGGAGTGGCCCCTACAATGAGCAGTTCTTC
>TRBV5-1|NA|TRBJ2-2|medium-sized
CASSNPTSAGELFF
TGCGCCAGCAGCAACCCCACTAGTGCCGGGGAGCTGTTTTTT
>TRBV9|TRBD1|TRBJ1-4|NA
CASSGGQGAANEKLFF
TGTGCCAGCAGCGGTGGACAGGGGGCGGCTAATGAAAAACTGTTTTTT
>TRBV28|NA|TRBJ1-2|few
CASSTSADRGYTF
TGTGCCAGCAGTACCTCAGCGGATCGGGGCTACACCTTC
>TRBV5-1|NA|TRBJ2-7|NA
CASSLDRANYEQYF
TGCGCCAGCAGCTTGGACAGGGCTAACTACGAGCAGTACTTC
>TRBV24-1|TRBD1|TRBJ2-3|NA
CATSDPGQDGSGTDTQYF
TGTGCCACCAGTGATCCCGGACAGGATGGGTCGGGCACAGATACGCAGTATTTT
>TRBV28|NA|TRBJ1-1|NA
CASSLVQMNTETFF
TGTGCCAGCAGTTTGGTACAGATGAACACTGAAACTTTCTTT
>TRBV13|TRBD1|TRBJ1-4|few
CASSLGTGRPNEKLFF
TGTGCCAGCAGCTTAGGGACAGGGCGGCCTAATGAAAAACTGTTTTTT
>TRBV5-6|NA|TRBJ2-2|NA
CASSLHRRTYTGELFF
TGTGCCAGCAGCTTGCATAGACGGACTTACACCGGGGAGCTGTTTTTT
>TRBV14|TRBD2|TRBJ2-3|once
CASSHPTLAGSTDTQYF
TGTGCCAGCAGCCACCCAACCCTAGCGGGAAGCACAGATACGCAGTATTTT
>TRBV5-5|NA|TRBJ1-1|once
CASNTFDRKAFF
TGTGCCAGCAACACATTCGACAGGAAAGCTTTCTTT
>TRBV30|NA|TRBJ1-4|NA
CAWSVPAGWSLEKLFF
TGTGCCTGGAGTGTACCCGCAGGGTGGAGTTTGGAAAAACTGTTTTTT
>TRBV5-8|TRBD1|TRBJ2-5|NA
CASSAGQGKETQYF
TGTGCCAGCAGCGCGGGACAGGGGAAAGAGACCCAGTACTTC
>TRBV18|NA|TRBJ2-1|NA
CASSPPGYNEQFF
TGTGCCAGCTCACCTCCAGGCTACAATGAGCAGTTCTTC
>TRBV24-1|TRBD1|TRBJ2-2|NA
CATSGMGQAKTGELFF
TGTGCCACCAGTGGGATGGGACAGGCAAAGACCGGGGAGCTGTTTTTT
>TRBV5-4|TRBD2|TRBJ2-1|once
CASSSPGLAGIHEQFF
TGTGCCAGCAGCTCCCCGGGACTAGCGGGTATACATGAGCAGTTCTTC
>TRBV11-2|NA|TRBJ1-1|NA
CASSVTGWVAMGPEAFF
TGTGCCAGCAGCGTCACAGGGTGGGTGGCCATGGGTCCTGAAGCTTTCTTT
>TRBV18|TRBD1|TRBJ2-7|once
CASSLRQGGFNEQYF
TGTGCCAGCTCACTTCGACAGGGGGGATTTAACGAGCAGTACTTC
>TRBV7-9|NA|TRBJ2-5|NA
CASSLGQGFGDQETQYF
TGTGCCAGCAGCTTAGGGCAGGGGTTTGGGGATCAAGAGACCCAGTACTTC
>TRBV18|TRBD1|TRBJ2-7|NA
CASSPGGQGTYEQYF
TGTGCCAGCTCACCGGGAGGACAGGGTACCTACGAGCAGTACTTC
>TRBV19|TRBD1|TRBJ1-5|few
CASSTTGTGNQPQHF
TGTGCCAGTAGTACCACCGGGACAGGGAATCAGCCCCAGCATTTT
>TRBV3-1/TRBV3-2|NA|TRBJ2-1|NA
CASSQVGGRGDEQFF
TGTGCCAGCAGCCAAGTCGGGGGGCGCGGAGATGAGCAGTTCTTC